These 18 T cell receptor beta chains were all obtained from the same sample, sequenced in a study of shared clonotypes between healthy human individuals. Method: immunoSEQ multiplex PCR; TCRdb's copy keeps in-frame clones and lacks some. The data show approximately 2,000,000 clones, around 93% seen once. Positively selected for CCR7, the CD45RO-negative cells used as naive CD8 cells excluded terminally differentiated effector memory CD45RA+ cells. The sample comprised naive CD8+ T cells from PBMCs. These receptors were collected from a man in his late teens or twenties in good health. Some clones in this sample may be carry-over from other donors' samples.

The CDR3 region is CASSPSPGQSYEQYF. The CDR3 nucleotides are TGTGCCAGCAGCCCCTCACCGGGACAGTCCTACGAGCAGTACTTC. The chain links TRBV11-2 to TRBJ2-7, with TRBD1 matching 7 bases. With 5 bases clipped from V and 1 base from J, the junction kept 8 bases outside the gene matches. There are 15 residues in the CDR3. Germline V CDR1 and CDR2: SGHAT, FQNNGV.

The chain recombines TRBV14 with TRBJ2-5, with 10 bases matching TRBD2. J gave up 2 bases and V 0 bases, and 3 bases lay outside the gene matches. This CDR3 comprises 16 residues. CDR1 is SGHDN and CDR2 is FVKESK in the germline V gene. CDR3 in DNA: TGTGCCAGCAGCCAAGAGCGACTAGCGGGTCAAGAGACCCAGTACTTC. Protein: CASSQERLAGQETQYF. Full variable domain (outside the CDR3, taken from reference TRBV14 and TRBJ2-5): EAGVTQFPSHSVIEKGQTVTLRCDPISGHDNLYWYRRVMGKEIKFLLHFVKESKQDESGMPNNRFLAERTGGTYSTLKVQPAELEDSGVYFCASSQERLAGQETQYFGPGTRLLVL.

The rearrangement uses TRBV4-1 and TRBJ1-4; 8 positions agree with TRBD1. Germline trimming cut 4 bases from V and 5 bases from J; bases unmatched to any gene: 12. Germline V gene sequence: CDR1 MGHRA, CDR2 YSYEKL. The CDR3 covers 17 residues. The DNA of the CDR3 is TGCGCCAGCAGCCCGGAAGGGACAGGTTCCAGAAATGAAAAACTGTTTTTT. It yields the protein CASSPEGTGSRNEKLFF.

The V and J genes are TRBV4-3 and TRBJ1-1, with D perhaps matching TRBD1 (5 bases). The CDR3 runs 15 residues. Deletions cut 5 bases from V and 4 bases from J, with 17 bases between. Germline V gene sequence: CDR1 LGHNA, CDR2 YSLEER. In DNA, the CDR3 is TGCGCCAGCAGCTCCAGCGGCGCGAGGGGCACTGAAGCTTTCTTT. As protein: CASSSSGARGTEAFF.

The V and J genes are TRBV10-3 and TRBJ2-7, with a tentative D call TRBD2 (9 bases). Deletions cut 11 bases from V and 1 base from J, with 24 bases between. Germline V lookup: CDR1 ENHRY, CDR2 SYGVKD. This CDR3 spans 16 amino acids. The CDR3 nucleotides are TGTGCCTCCCAGGGGGCGGGAGGGCCTCTTTCCTACGAGCAGTACTTC. Protein: CASQGAGGPLSYEQYF.

V is TRBV7-9 and J is TRBJ1-1; a weak D match, TRBD1 (6 bases). Germline CDR1 and CDR2: SEHNR and FQNEAQ (reference sequence). This CDR3 is 16 amino acids long. Trimming took off 2 bases at V and 5 bases at J, with 18 bases between the two ends. The CDR3 DNA reads as TGTGCCAGCAGCTTACCTCAAGGACAGTTTGGGACTGAAGCTTTCTTT. Its translation is CASSLPQGQFGTEAFF.

The chain uses TRBV7-9 and TRBJ1-2; 11 bases are a match to TRBD1. Germline CDR1 reads SEHNR; CDR2 reads FQNEAQ (reference sequence). The junction had 8 bases not matched to a gene; V was cut back by 4 bases and J by 4 bases. This CDR3 has 16 amino acids. In DNA, the CDR3 is TGTGCCAGCAGCTCCAAACGGGACAGGGGGATCTATGGCTACACCTTC. Its translation: CASSSKRDRGIYGYTF.

The chain couples TRBV6-1 to TRBJ1-1; the D is unclear. Germline V lookup: CDR1 MNHNS, CDR2 SASEGT. The CDR3 is 18 residues long. Deletions cut 6 bases from V and 1 base from J, with 24 bases between. In DNA form, the CDR3 reads TGTGCCAGCAGAGAACCAAGGAGATACAGCGAAGCGAACACTGAAGCTTTCTTT. The encoded protein is CASREPRRYSEANTEAFF.

The genes are TRBV6-5 and TRBJ2-2; tentatively, D is TRBD1 (5 bases). CDR3 size: 15 residues. V was shortened by 2 bases and J by 0 bases, with 7 bases between the two germline ends. Germline lookup yields CDR1 MNHEY and CDR2 SVGAGI. The CDR3 protein is CASSYATANTGELFF. Here the CDR3 DNA reads TGTGCCAGCAGTTACGCGACAGCGAACACCGGGGAGCTGTTTTTT.

The gene calls are TRBV11-2 and TRBJ2-7; TRBD1 or TRBD2 may be the D gene (5 bases each). This CDR3 spans 14 amino acids. V was clipped by 8 bases and J by 2 bases, with 16 bases between them. The germline CDR1 and CDR2 sequences are SGHAT and FQNNGV. DNA of the CDR3: TGTGCCAGCCGGAGGTGGGGCGACCCCTACGAGCAGTACTTC. As protein: CASRRWGDPYEQYF.

This clone was observed a handful of times. This chain joins TRBV11-1 and TRBJ1-1, with D possibly matching TRBD1 (6 bases). The germline CDR1 and CDR2 sequences are SGHAT and FQDESV (reference sequence). The CDR3 extends over 14 amino acids. V was pared by 5 bases and J by 2 bases, with 12 bases between. The chain's CDR3 is CASSLNGGNTEAFF. The CDR3 DNA sequence: TGTGCCAGCAGCCTAAACGGGGGCAACACTGAAGCTTTCTTT.

This rearrangement joins TRBV19 to TRBJ2-7, with D maybe TRBD2 (6 bases). The CDR3 contains 14 residues. Trimming took 4 bases from V and 6 from J, leaving 16 bases between them. Germline CDR1 LNHDA, CDR2 SQIVND (reference sequence). In nucleotides, the CDR3 is TGTGCCAGTAGTACCCCGGGCGGGACGACCGAGCAGTACTTC. Protein sequence: CASSTPGGTTEQYF. Together with reference TRBV19 and TRBJ2-7, the CDR3 gives the full variable domain: DGGITQSPKYLFRKEGQNVTLSCEQNLNHDAMYWYRQDPGQGLRLIYYSQIVNDFQKGDIAEGYSVSREKKESFPLTVTSAQKNPTAFYLCASSTPGGTTEQYFGPGTRLTVT.

This chain uses TRBV6-1 with TRBJ1-2; no firm D call. Trimming cost V 3 bases and J 4 bases, with 9 bases left between them. CDR1 is MNHNS and CDR2 is SASEGT in the germline V gene. This CDR3 region has 13 residues. The CDR3 spells CASSEGGLYGYTF. The CDR3 nucleotides are TGTGCCAGCAGTGAGGGCGGACTCTATGGCTACACCTTC.

This clone is a singleton in its sample. Here the CDR3 reads CASSLGFTYEQYF. The CDR3 region has the DNA TGCGCCAGCAGCTTGGGTTTTACCTACGAGCAGTACTTC. The V and J genes are TRBV5-1 and TRBJ2-7; no reliable D call. Germline values: CDR1 SGHRS, CDR2 YFSETQ. This CDR3 contains 13 residues. V lost 0 bases and J 2 bases, leaving 6 bases between the germline ends.

The CDR3 sequence: CASSFAGNGGIRVYNEQFF. CDR3 bases: TGTGCCAGCAGCTTTGCGGGCAATGGCGGAATCCGAGTTTACAATGAGCAGTTCTTC. This rearrangement joins TRBV7-9 to TRBJ2-1, with TRBD2 as a possible D gene (5 bases). This CDR3 has 19 amino acids. In germline, CDR1 is SEHNR, CDR2 FQNEAQ (reference sequence). V dropped 3 bases and J dropped 4 bases, with 25 bases sitting between them.

This chain links TRBV5-1 with TRBJ1-3, with D perhaps matching TRBD1 (6 bases). This CDR3 spans 17 amino acids. Germline V CDR1 and CDR2: SGHRS, YFSETQ. The V gene lost 0 bases and the J gene lost 1 base, with 14 bases spanning the gap. The CDR3: CASSLEGRGASGNTIYF. In DNA form, the CDR3 reads TGCGCCAGCAGCTTGGAGGGCAGGGGAGCATCTGGAAACACCATATATTTT. The full variable domain, in which reference TRBV5-1 and TRBJ1-3 provide the parts outside the CDR3, is KAGVTQTPRYLIKTRGQQVTLSCSPISGHRSVSWYQQTPGQGLQFLFEYFSETQRNKGNFPGRFSGRQFSNSRSEMNVSTLELGDSALYLCASSLEGRGASGNTIYFGEGSWLTVV.

This chain links TRBV27 with TRBJ2-2; TRBD2 matches 9 bases. Per germline, CDR1 MNHEY and CDR2 SMNVEV (reference sequence). The CDR3 is 15 residues long. V shed 3 bases, J shed 8 bases, and the junction held 7 bases outside the gene matches. CDR3 sequence reads: CASSFSAGGLGELFF. In DNA, the CDR3 is TGTGCCAGCAGTTTTTCAGCGGGAGGACTTGGGGAGCTGTTTTTT.

The chain joins TRBV4-1 to TRBJ2-7; 7 bases are a match to TRBD1. The length of the CDR3 is 14 residues. CDR1 and CDR2 from the germline V gene are MGHRA and YSYEKL. V gave up 4 bases and J gave up 1 base; unmatched junction bases: 4. The CDR3 coding sequence is TGCGCCAGCAGCCCGGACAGGACGTCCTACGAGCAGTACTTC. This sequence encodes CASSPDRTSYEQYF.